This T cell receptor beta chain was recovered during a study (dated by TCRdb to 2015 to 2017). About the study as a whole: The study set out to test whether tumor-infiltrating Tregs in breast cancer get recruited from blood Tregs or are instead converted in situ from other CD4+ T cell subsets.

Study-wide findings and limitations: The greatest overlap of tumor-infiltrating Treg TCR alpha and beta sequences was observed with tumor naive CD4+ T cells, followed by blood naive CD4+ T cells. Rather than covering whole repertoires, validation in the larger cohort was restricted to a single TCR beta V-J rearrangement. Tumor memory CD4+ T cell TCR gene usage was found to cluster with blood and lymph node memory CD4+ cells and with lymph node naive CD4+ cells.

Worth noting for this clonotype: The specificity of this receptor is unknown. No quality values exist for individual bases; no much larger clone is one base distant.

Full-length TCR variable regions were amplified by 5' RACE PCR with constant-region reverse primers, followed by semi-nested PCR with Nested Universal Primer A. The ReliaPrep RNA Cell Miniprep System was used to extract total RNA, which was then reverse transcribed into 5'RACE-ready cDNA with the SMARTer RACE 5'/3' Kit. An Illumina MiSeq was used to sequence the full-length TCR alpha and beta libraries, which had been barcoded with multiplex adaptors. In the original analysis: Sequencing data were pooled across the five patients for each of nine subset-tissue groups and compared by unsupervised clustering of TCR gene usage. Repertoire similarity was calculated with the Morisita-Horn index, weighting shared sequences by their contribution to each repertoire. TCRdb applied fastp at Q25 and MiXCR to the public reads, then kept only in-frame beta chains. Merged by CDR3 protein, the rows form single entries marked with the most common genes and DNA. TCRdb assigned the V and J calls; the authors' analysis was not used. The table for this sample lists about 32,000 distinct CDR3 sequences; less than 25% of them were counted only once. The biggest ten clones account for roughly 4% of the sample.

The CDR3, from cysteine to phenylalanine, totals 17 residues. Just CDR3 DNA is preserved here, 51 bases in frame from base 1. In the germline V gene, CDR1 corresponds to SGHAT and CDR2 to FQNNGV. The germline ends are 24 bases apart after V is trimmed by 5 bases and J by 6 bases. The memory CD4+ T cell population was isolated based on a CD4+CD45RO+CD25- phenotype. Tregs, naive and memory CD4+ T cells from tumor, blood and ipsilateral draining lymph nodes of a handful of breast cancer patients underwent full-length TCR alpha and beta sequencing. Ficoll density gradient centrifugation was used to isolate mononuclear cells from lymph nodes or from approximately 50 ml of peripheral blood. FACS confirmed that the sorted cell populations were more than 90% pure.

This chain is built from TRBV11-2 and TRBJ2-3, with no reliable assignment of the D segment. Material: memory CD4+ T cells sorted from blood. The cell subset or site label, as the study defines it: memory CD4+ T cells, CD4+CD45RO+CD25-. The sequence was obtained from a female donor with breast cancer. This receptor carries the CDR3 CASSPPPVLVPADTQYF. In nucleotide form, the sequence is TGTGCCAGCAGCCCGCCCCCCGTTTTGGTTCCCGCGGATACGCAGTATTTT.